Presented here are 14 T cell receptor beta chains from one specimen sequenced in a study of T-cell reconstitution after alpha-beta-depleted transplantation in children. Unique molecular identifiers were used in preparing the TCRbeta library. TCRdb used MiXCR to reprocess the PCR reads, holding one entry per CDR3 protein. The sample includes hundreds of thousands of distinct CDR3 sequences, 15% to 20% seen only once; the top ten take about 41%. The source was PBMCs, mostly from graft donor cells, collected 360 days after TCRalphabeta/CD19-depleted stem cell transplant. The receptors derive from a male patient aged 2-10 years who had a stem cell transplant for acute lymphoblastic leukemia, so the T cells may come from the graft donor.

The V call is TRBV9, the J call TRBJ2-3, with unresolved D. Trimming removed 0 bases from V and 3 bases from J, with 5 bases in between. Germline CDR1 and CDR2: SGDLS and YYNGEE. The CDR3 has 13 residues. CDR3 DNA sequence: TGTGCCAGCAGCGTAGGATGGACAGATACGCAGTATTTT. Protein sequence: CASSVGWTDTQYF.

This clonotype was counted ten times or more. The V and J genes are TRBV7-2 and TRBJ2-7, with TRBD2 matching 9 bases. V shed 4 bases and J 5 bases; nucleotides not matched to a gene: 6. The length of the CDR3 is 14 residues. Germline CDR1 reads SGHTA; CDR2 reads FQGNSA. CDR3 residues: CASSSPGLAHEQYF. The DNA for the CDR3 is TGTGCCAGCAGCTCTCCGGGACTAGCCCACGAGCAGTACTTC.

There are a few counts of this clonotype. This CDR3 reads CASTEGTSTYEQYF. In DNA, the CDR3 is TGTGCCAGCACGGAAGGGACGTCCACCTACGAGCAGTACTTC. The chain joins TRBV2 to TRBJ2-7; tentatively, D is TRBD1 or TRBD2 (5 bases each). Germline assignment: CDR1 SNHLY and CDR2 FYNNEI. V lost 7 bases, J lost 2 bases, and 15 bases lay in between. CDR3 length: 14 residues.

In its sample, this clonotype was seen once. This rearrangement joins TRBV18 to TRBJ2-7, with 9 bases lining up with TRBD1. This CDR3 has 16 residues. Germline-derived CDR1 and CDR2 are KGHSH and LQKENI. After removal of 0 bases from V and 3 bases from J, the junction contained 6 bases not matched to a gene. The CDR3 DNA follows: TGTGCCAGCTCACCACCCGTGGGACAGGGTCTCTACGAGCAGTACTTC. Its protein is CASSPPVGQGLYEQYF.

This clonotype turned up a few times. The chain uses TRBV12-3 or TRBV12-4 and TRBJ2-4, with D uncertain. CDR3 size: 15 residues. V lost 6 bases and J 1 base, leaving 13 bases between the germline ends. The CDR3 loop is CASRPSDGAKNIQYF. DNA of the CDR3: TGTGCCAGCAGACCCAGCGACGGTGCCAAAAACATTCAGTACTTC.

This sequence joins TRBV4-3 and TRBJ2-2; D gene ambiguous. The CDR3 extends over 14 amino acids. The germline gives CDR1 LGHNA, CDR2 YSLEER. Trimming left V 0 bases short and J 6 bases short, with 8 bases between. The DNA of the CDR3 is TGCGCCAGCAGCCAAGATGGTGGGGCCGGGGAGCTGTTTTTT. Its translation is CASSQDGGAGELFF.

This clonotype was found a few times. The chain has TRBV4-2 and TRBJ2-1; 10 bases align to TRBD2. There are 17 residues in the CDR3. Germline CDR1 is LGHNA and CDR2 is YNFKEQ. V dropped 0 bases and J dropped 1; count of bases not matched to a gene: 3. CDR3 nucleotides: TGTGCCAGCAGCCAAGACGGTAGCGGGGGGTCCTACAATGAGCAGTTCTTC. Amino acid sequence: CASSQDGSGGSYNEQFF.

This clonotype was picked up a small number of times. The V call is TRBV4-3, the J call TRBJ2-3; D may be TRBD2 (6 bases). In germline, CDR1 is LGHNA, CDR2 YSLEER. This CDR3 has 17 amino acids. V lost 0 bases, J lost 6 bases, and 19 bases lay in between. The CDR3 sequence is CASSQDLYGGVRDTQYF. CDR3 coding DNA: TGCGCCAGCAGCCAAGATCTGTACGGAGGGGTCAGGGATACGCAGTATTTT.

The V call is TRBV4-3, the J call TRBJ2-4; D is ambiguous. The CDR3 totals 17 residues. V was clipped by 1 base and J by 0 bases, with 13 bases between them. Germline lookup yields CDR1 LGHNA and CDR2 YSLEER. The CDR3 loop reads CASSQAPATLAKNIQYF. The CDR3 DNA reads TGCGCCAGCAGCCAAGCCCCGGCAACCCTAGCCAAAAACATTCAGTACTTC.

The chain employs TRBV3-1 and TRBJ2-7; D may be TRBD1 (6 bases). The CDR3 has 14 amino acids. The V gene lost 2 bases and the J gene lost 6 bases, with 14 bases spanning the gap. Germline loops: CDR1 LGHDT, CDR2 YNNKEL (reference sequence). The chain's CDR3 is CASSQMGQGTEQYF. CDR3 sequence (DNA): TGTGCCAGCAGCCAAATGGGTCAGGGGACCGAGCAGTACTTC.

This clonotype was picked up a small number of times. V usage is TRBV7-9 and J usage is TRBJ1-2; D is ambiguous. CDR3 length: 16 amino acids. V gave up 2 bases and J gave up 0 bases, with 13 bases separating them. Germline V gives CDR1 SEHNR, CDR2 FQNEAQ (reference sequence). CDR3 nucleotide sequence: TGTGCCAGCAGCTTAAGTCAGGAGCAAGCTAACTATGGCTACACCTTC. Protein: CASSLSQEQANYGYTF.

The table lists this clonotype with a few counts. The chain employs TRBV6-2 or TRBV6-3 and TRBJ2-1; 11 nucleotides match TRBD2. The CDR3 is made up of 18 amino acids. Germline CDR1 reads MNHEY; CDR2 reads SVGEGT. Losses at the gene ends were 4 bases for V and 4 bases for J; bases not matched to a gene: 12. The CDR3 nucleotides are TGTGCCAGCAGTTTCATGCTGACTAGCGGGATTCTATACAATGAGCAGTTCTTC. The encoded protein is CASSFMLTSGILYNEQFF.

This clonotype has a count of ten or more. This chain joins TRBV10-3 and TRBJ2-7, with D perhaps being TRBD1 or TRBD2 (5 bases each). Germline V gene sequence: CDR1 ENHRY, CDR2 SYGVKD. The CDR3 spans 13 residues. Between the trimmed V and J ends, which lost 10 bases and 0 bases, there was a span of 13 bases. The DNA for the CDR3 is TGTGCCAACGCCGGGACCCCCTCCTACGAGCAGTACTTC. Its translation: CANAGTPSYEQYF.

The chain couples TRBV4-3 to TRBJ2-3; 10 bases align to TRBD2. Unmatched junction bases numbered 9, after V lost 4 bases and J lost 2 bases. CDR1 LGHNA and CDR2 YSLEER come from the germline V gene. This CDR3 is built from 17 residues. CDR3 in amino acids: CASSPTLSGGATDTQYF. CDR3 nucleotide sequence: TGCGCCAGCAGCCCTACCCTGAGCGGGGGGGCCACAGATACGCAGTATTTT.